The 24 T cell receptor beta chains given below trace back to one sample, sequenced in a study of cytomegalovirus exposure and HLA in healthy donors. PCR involved 60 Vbeta and 13 Jbeta primers. TCRdb's copy holds only in-frame clones and misses some; the assay was immunoSEQ multiplex PCR. The profile shows 110,000 or so clones, over 75% of them singletons. Sequenced input: PBMCs. The receptors were gathered from a woman aged 18-30 years in good health and CMV-seronegative.

This clone was counted only a few times. The chain recombines TRBV10-2 with TRBJ1-5, with TRBD1 as a possible D gene (5 bases). V dropped 6 bases and J dropped 3 bases, with 18 bases sitting between them. The V gene's germline CDR1 is WSHSY and CDR2 SAAADI. The CDR3 length is 16 residues. CDR3 protein: CASSRGSGRSNQPQHF. CDR3 in DNA: TGCGCCAGCAGCCGGGGGTCGGGAAGATCCAATCAGCCCCAGCATTTT.

V usage is TRBV5-6 and J usage is TRBJ1-5; D remains unclear. The CDR3 covers 13 residues. Germline V gene data show CDR1 as SGHDT and CDR2 as YYEEEE. Deletions cut 1 base from V and 4 bases from J, with 6 bases between. The CDR3 DNA sequence: TGTGCCAGCAGCTTGACAGCTAATCAGCCCCAGCATTTT. It specifies CASSLTANQPQHF.

The gene calls are TRBV7-9 and TRBJ1-3; D call uncertain. The CDR3 spans 11 residues. The V gene lost 1 base and the J gene lost 8 bases, with 3 bases spanning the gap. The germline V gene encodes CDR1 SEHNR and CDR2 FQNEAQ (reference sequence). The CDR3 region is CASSLGDTIYF. CDR3 nucleotides: TGTGCCAGCAGCTTAGGAGACACCATATATTTT.

The chain uses TRBV6-1 and TRBJ1-2, with D possibly matching TRBD1 (6 bases). The germline gives CDR1 MNHNS, CDR2 SASEGT. The CDR3 consists of 14 residues. Trimming took 2 bases from V and 2 from J, leaving 9 bases between them. The CDR3 reads CASSEKGTNYGYTF. The CDR3 DNA follows: TGTGCCAGCAGTGAAAAAGGGACAAACTATGGCTACACCTTC.

J is TRBJ2-1 and V is TRBV5-6; possibly TRBD1 for D (5 bases). The CDR3 covers 14 residues. V lost 0 bases and J 4 bases, leaving 8 bases between the germline ends. In germline, CDR1 is SGHDT, CDR2 YYEEEE. CDR3 coding DNA: TGTGCCAGCAGCTTGGGGGGCAGATACAATGAGCAGTTCTTC. The encoded protein is CASSLGGRYNEQFF.

The rearrangement joins TRBV27 to TRBJ2-3, with a possible D match to TRBD1 (8 bases). The V end lost 5 bases, the J end lost 0 bases, and 24 bases lay between the germline ends. The CDR3 consists of 19 residues. Germline V gene lookup returns CDR1 MNHEY and CDR2 SMNVEV (reference sequence). CDR3 DNA sequence: TGTGCCAGCAGTCCCCGGACAGGGAGGGGGATAACTAGCACAGATACGCAGTATTTT. It specifies CASSPRTGRGITSTDTQYF.

This clone has only a few counts. The genes are TRBV5-1 and TRBJ2-1; D is possibly TRBD2 (6 bases). Germline V gene lookup returns CDR1 SGHRS and CDR2 YFSETQ. V dropped 5 bases and J dropped 7 bases, with 10 bases sitting between them. CDR3 length: 12 amino acids. Here the CDR3 DNA reads TGCGCCAGCAGTTACAGCGGGAATGAGCAGTTCTTC. It specifies CASSYSGNEQFF.

The chain couples TRBV28 to TRBJ1-2, with 8 positions matching TRBD1. CDR1 and CDR2 from the germline V gene are MDHEN and SYDVKM. The trim removed 5 bases at V and 4 bases at J, leaving 9 bases unmatched. The CDR3 consists of 15 residues. In DNA form, the CDR3 reads TGTGCCAGCAGTACACTTTCCGGGACAGGCTATGGCTACACCTTC. Its protein product is CASSTLSGTGYGYTF.

The V call is TRBV7-8, the J call TRBJ1-5, with TRBD1 matching over 7 bases. In germline, CDR1 is SGHVS, CDR2 FQNEAQ. Unmatched junction bases numbered 6, after V lost 6 bases and J lost 4 bases. The CDR3 spans 14 residues. CDR3 nucleotide sequence: TGTGCCAGCAGTTGGGACAGCCAAAATCAGCCCCAGCATTTT. This codes for CASSWDSQNQPQHF.

The chain joins TRBV2 to TRBJ1-3; no firm D call. V was trimmed by 6 bases and J by 2 bases, leaving 8 bases between them. The germline CDR1 and CDR2 sequences are SNHLY and FYNNEI. This CDR3 has 13 amino acids. The chain's CDR3 is CASREGAGNTIYF. In DNA, the CDR3 is TGTGCCAGCAGGGAGGGAGCTGGAAACACCATATATTTT.

This chain uses TRBV9 with TRBJ2-1, with 8 nucleotides matching TRBD1. Germline assignment: CDR1 SGDLS and CDR2 YYNGEE. This CDR3 is 15 amino acids long. With 3 bases clipped from V and 7 bases from J, the junction kept 9 bases outside the gene matches. CDR3 nucleotides: TGTGCCAGCAGCGCCCGGACAGGGTTCGGAAATGAGCAGTTCTTC. Amino acid sequence: CASSARTGFGNEQFF.

The chain uses TRBV6-6 and TRBJ1-5; 9 nucleotides line up with TRBD1. The CDR3 runs 13 residues. Trimming at V came to 8 bases and at J to 6 bases, leaving 5 bases not matched to a gene. The germline V gene encodes CDR1 MNHNY and CDR2 SVGAGI (reference sequence). CDR3 residues: CASGQGWGQPQHF. The CDR3 DNA follows: TGTGCCAGCGGACAGGGGTGGGGTCAGCCCCAGCATTTT.

V is TRBV11-2 and J is TRBJ1-1; TRBD1 matches at 7 bases. This CDR3 region has 14 residues. Looked up from germline, CDR1 is SGHAT and CDR2 is FQNNGV. V lost 2 bases to trimming and J lost 6 bases; unmatched junction nucleotides: 6. CDR3 bases: TGTGCCAGCAGCTTATCGACAGGGACCTCTGAAGCTTTCTTT. This codes for CASSLSTGTSEAFF.

This chain's CDR3 is CASSAGGTGAGELFF. The CDR3 bases are TGTGCCAGCAGCGCGGGCGGGACAGGGGCCGGGGAGCTGTTTTTT. V is TRBV21-1 and J is TRBJ2-2; the DNA was not used to check the table's D call, TRBD1. TRBV21-1 is a recognized pseudogene. This CDR3 is built from 15 residues.

The chain is built from TRBV5-3 and TRBJ2-7; weak D call: TRBD1 (6 bases). TRBV5-3 is treated as an ORF (open reading frame) with a function not yet certain. This CDR3 region has 13 residues. Trimming removed 8 bases from V and 3 bases from J, with 15 bases in between. CDR3 coding DNA: TGTGCCAGCGTACAGGGTTCCCACTACGAGCAGTACTTC. Its protein is CASVQGSHYEQYF.

This clone was found once. The rearrangement links TRBV7-9 to TRBJ1-2, with 7 bases aligning to TRBD1. The CDR3 has 19 residues. Per germline, CDR1 SEHNR and CDR2 FQNEAQ (reference sequence). After removal of 6 bases from V and 6 bases from J, the junction contained 25 bases not matched to a gene. The CDR3 loop is CASRLNFDLSSGTAHGYTF. CDR3 nucleotide sequence: TGTGCCAGCAGACTAAACTTCGACCTGTCTTCCGGGACAGCTCATGGCTACACCTTC.

This clone was detected only a few times. The rearrangement links TRBV11-3 to TRBJ2-1; TRBD2 matches at 11 bases. The CDR3 runs to 18 residues. V was pared by 0 bases and J by 4 bases, with 8 bases of the junction left unmatched. Germline V gene sequence: CDR1 SGHNT, CDR2 YENEEA. In DNA, the CDR3 is TGTGCCAGCAGCTTAGAAGTAGCGGGGGGGCGACTATACAATGAGCAGTTCTTC. It specifies CASSLEVAGGRLYNEQFF.

The chain joins TRBV4-1 to TRBJ2-1, with 8 bases identical to TRBD2. In germline, CDR1 is MGHRA, CDR2 YSYEKL. The trim removed 0 bases at V and 7 bases at J, leaving 5 bases unmatched. The CDR3 length is 15 residues. CDR3 sequence: CASSQELAAKNEQFF. DNA for the CDR3: TGCGCCAGCAGCCAAGAACTAGCGGCGAAGAATGAGCAGTTCTTC.

The chain recombines TRBV27 with TRBJ1-2, with a weak D call TRBD1 (6 bases). In germline, CDR1 is MNHEY, CDR2 SMNVEV (reference sequence). Trimming removed 3 bases at V and 4 bases at J, with 15 bases between. The CDR3 has 15 amino acids. This CDR3 reads CASSLDREGSYGYTF. Written as DNA, the CDR3 is TGTGCCAGCAGTTTGGACAGAGAAGGCAGCTATGGCTACACCTTC.

The rearrangement joins TRBV6-6 to TRBJ1-5; the D gene is possibly TRBD1 (5 bases). The V and J ends lost 5 bases and 2 bases respectively, with 10 bases between them. Germline CDR1 is MNHNY and CDR2 is SVGAGI (reference sequence). This CDR3 is built from 14 residues. DNA for the CDR3: TGTGCCAGCAGTAGGGGTGAGGGCAATCAGCCCCAGCATTTT. Encoded protein: CASSRGEGNQPQHF.

The chain joins TRBV6-5 to TRBJ1-5; 7 nucleotides line up with TRBD1. This CDR3 region has 13 residues. J was trimmed by 7 bases and V by 6 bases; bases with no gene match: 6. CDR1 MNHEY and CDR2 SVGAGI come from the germline V gene. The CDR3 DNA reads as TGTGCCAGCAGCCGAGACAGGGCGCAGCCCCAGCATTTT. Translated, it gives CASSRDRAQPQHF.

This rearrangement joins TRBV19 to TRBJ1-2, with a tentative D call TRBD1 (5 bases). V was pared by 10 bases and J by 4 bases, with 19 bases between. Germline assignment: CDR1 LNHDA and CDR2 SQIVND (reference sequence). The CDR3 contains 14 residues. CDR3 DNA sequence: TGTGCCACCCGCCGGGAGGGAAGGGGCTATGGCTACACCTTC. Encoded protein: CATRREGRGYGYTF.

The V and J genes are TRBV28 and TRBJ2-1; 7 bases fit TRBD1. CDR1 and CDR2 from the germline V gene are MDHEN and SYDVKM. V shed 6 bases and J 9 bases; nucleotides not matched to a gene: 8. The CDR3 sequence is 13 residues long. CDR3 sequence reads: CASSNLRGLEQFF. In DNA, the CDR3 is TGTGCCAGCAGCAACCTTAGGGGGCTTGAGCAGTTCTTC.

The chain joins TRBV28 to TRBJ2-2, with 11 bases fitting TRBD1. V lost 4 bases and J lost 3; bases outside the gene matches: 1. CDR1 is MDHEN, CDR2 SYDVKM, per germline. The CDR3 has 15 amino acids. CDR3 amino acids: CASSSGQGDTGELFF. The CDR3 nucleotides are TGTGCCAGCAGTTCGGGACAGGGGGACACCGGGGAGCTGTTTTTT.